This T cell receptor beta chain was sequenced for a study of blood T cell repertoires in COVID-19. The CDR3 sequence is 16 residues long. The trim removed 5 bases at V and 1 base at J, leaving 9 bases unmatched. Germline CDR1 is SGHTA and CDR2 is FQGNSA. Participants were placed into cohorts based on the clinical history they reported. The protocol was immunoSEQ multiplex PCR, while the TCRdb copy is restricted to in-frame clones and leaves out a portion. Counted here are a few hundred thousand clones, over 85% occurring once; the ten biggest clones make up 1.7%. The chain couples TRBV7-2 to TRBJ2-3; 7 bases line up with TRBD2. This receptor was obtained from a woman aged 25-40 years who had recovered from COVID-19. Sequenced input: PBMCs or T cells enriched from blood (not recorded which). The CDR3, as DNA: TGTGCCAGCAGCATGCCGAGACGGGGGGGCACAGATACGCAGTATTTT. Protein: CASSMPRRGGTDTQYF.